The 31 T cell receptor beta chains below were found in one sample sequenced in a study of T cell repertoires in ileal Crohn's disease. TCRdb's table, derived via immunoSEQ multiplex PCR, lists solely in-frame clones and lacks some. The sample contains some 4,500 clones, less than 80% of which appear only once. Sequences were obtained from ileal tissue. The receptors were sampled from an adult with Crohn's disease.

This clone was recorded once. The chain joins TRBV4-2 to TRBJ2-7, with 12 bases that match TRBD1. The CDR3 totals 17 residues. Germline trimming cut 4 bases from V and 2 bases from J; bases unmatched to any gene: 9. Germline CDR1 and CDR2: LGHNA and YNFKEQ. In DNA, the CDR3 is TGTGCCAGCAGCCCTACGGAGGGACAGGGGGCACCCTACGAGCAGTACTTC. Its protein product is CASSPTEGQGAPYEQYF.

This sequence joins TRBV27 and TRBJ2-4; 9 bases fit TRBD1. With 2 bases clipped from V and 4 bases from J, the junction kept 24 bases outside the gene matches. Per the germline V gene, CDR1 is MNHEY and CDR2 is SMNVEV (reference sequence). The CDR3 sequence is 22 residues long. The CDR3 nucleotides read TGTGCCAGCAGTTTAAGGGGATCAGGGACAGGGAGTAAGGGGGGGACGAAAAACATTCAGTACTTC. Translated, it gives CASSLRGSGTGSKGGTKNIQYF.

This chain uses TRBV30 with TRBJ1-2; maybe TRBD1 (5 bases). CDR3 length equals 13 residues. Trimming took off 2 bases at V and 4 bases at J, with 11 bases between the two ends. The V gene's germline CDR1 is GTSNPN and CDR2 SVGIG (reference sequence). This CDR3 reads CAWSSGMAYGYTF. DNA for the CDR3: TGTGCCTGGAGTTCAGGGATGGCCTATGGCTACACCTTC.

DNA of the CDR3: TGCGCCAGAATGGGACAGGGATCCCACGAGCAGTACTTC. It is translated as CARMGQGSHEQYF. The V call is TRBV10-1, the J call TRBJ2-7; the match to TRBD1 covers 9 bases. The CDR3 is made up of 13 amino acids. The germline V gene encodes CDR1 WNHNN and CDR2 SYGVQD (reference sequence). J lost 5 bases, V lost 9 bases, and 8 bases had no gene match.

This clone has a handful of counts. The CDR3 reads CASSSRDNFNEKLFF. The CDR3 coding sequence is TGTGCCAGCAGCTCCCGGGACAACTTTAATGAAAAACTGTTTTTT. This chain uses TRBV9 with TRBJ1-4; possible D gene TRBD1, 6 bases. Trimming removed 4 bases at V and 4 bases at J, with 14 bases between. The CDR3 consists of 15 residues. Germline CDR1 is SGDLS and CDR2 is YYNGEE.

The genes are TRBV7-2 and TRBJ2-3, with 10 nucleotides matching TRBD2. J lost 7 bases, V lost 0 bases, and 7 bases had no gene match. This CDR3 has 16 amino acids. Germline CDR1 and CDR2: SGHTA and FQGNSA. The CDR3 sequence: CASSLAGSGGRNTQYF. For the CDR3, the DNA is TGTGCCAGCAGCTTAGCCGGTAGCGGGGGGCGGAATACGCAGTATTTT.

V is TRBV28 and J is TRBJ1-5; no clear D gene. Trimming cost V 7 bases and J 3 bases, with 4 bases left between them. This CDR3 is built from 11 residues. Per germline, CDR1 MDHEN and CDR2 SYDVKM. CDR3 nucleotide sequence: TGTGCCAGCAATAACAATCAGCCCCAGCATTTT. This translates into CASNNNQPQHF.

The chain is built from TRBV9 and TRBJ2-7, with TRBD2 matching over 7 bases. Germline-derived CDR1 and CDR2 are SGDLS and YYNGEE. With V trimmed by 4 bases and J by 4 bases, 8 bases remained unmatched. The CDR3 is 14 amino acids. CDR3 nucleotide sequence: TGTGCCAGCAGCAGATCCGGGACTAATTACGAGCAGTACTTC. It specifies CASSRSGTNYEQYF. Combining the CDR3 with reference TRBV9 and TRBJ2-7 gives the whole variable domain DSGVTQTPKHLITATGQRVTLRCSPRSGDLSVYWYQQSLDQGLQFLIQYYNGEERAKGNILERFSAQQFPDLHSELNLSSLELGDSALYFCASSRSGTNYEQYFGPGTRLTVT.

The CDR3 nucleotides read TGCAGTGCTGACTTTAATGAAAAACTGTTTTTT. This sequence encodes CSADFNEKLFF. The chain carries TRBV20-1 and TRBJ1-4; no reliable D call. V was clipped by 5 bases and J by 4 bases, with 5 bases between them. The CDR3 is made up of 11 amino acids. Germline CDR1 DFQATT, CDR2 SNEGSKA (reference sequence).

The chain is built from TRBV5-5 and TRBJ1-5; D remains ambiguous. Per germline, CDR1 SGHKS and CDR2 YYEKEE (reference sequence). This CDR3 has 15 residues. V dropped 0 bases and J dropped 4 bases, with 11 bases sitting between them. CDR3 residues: CASSLGGHLNQPQHF. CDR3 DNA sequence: TGTGCCAGCAGCTTGGGAGGGCATCTGAATCAGCCCCAGCATTTT.

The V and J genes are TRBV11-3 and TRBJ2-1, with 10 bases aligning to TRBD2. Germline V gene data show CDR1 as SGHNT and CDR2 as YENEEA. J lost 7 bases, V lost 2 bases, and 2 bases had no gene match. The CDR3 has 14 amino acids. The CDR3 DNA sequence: TGTGCCAGCAGCTTATCGGGACTAGCGAATGAGCAGTTCTTC. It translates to CASSLSGLANEQFF.

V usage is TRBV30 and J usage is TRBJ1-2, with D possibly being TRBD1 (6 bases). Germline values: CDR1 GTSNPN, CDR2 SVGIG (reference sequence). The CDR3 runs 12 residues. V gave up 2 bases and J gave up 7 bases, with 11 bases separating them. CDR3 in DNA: TGTGCCTGGAGTTTGGACAGATGTGGCTACACCTTC. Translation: CAWSLDRCGYTF.

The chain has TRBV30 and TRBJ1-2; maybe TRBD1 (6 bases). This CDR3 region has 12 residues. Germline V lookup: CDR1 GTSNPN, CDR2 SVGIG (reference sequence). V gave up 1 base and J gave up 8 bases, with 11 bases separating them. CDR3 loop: CAWSGEGGGYTF. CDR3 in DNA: TGTGCCTGGAGTGGGGAAGGGGGAGGCTACACCTTC. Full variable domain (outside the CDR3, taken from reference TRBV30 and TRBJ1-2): SQTIHQWPATLVQPVGSPLSLECTVEGTSNPNLYWYRQAAGRGLQLLFYSVGIGQISSEVPQNLSASRPQDRQFILSSKKLLLSDSGFYLCAWSGEGGGYTFGSGTRLTVV.

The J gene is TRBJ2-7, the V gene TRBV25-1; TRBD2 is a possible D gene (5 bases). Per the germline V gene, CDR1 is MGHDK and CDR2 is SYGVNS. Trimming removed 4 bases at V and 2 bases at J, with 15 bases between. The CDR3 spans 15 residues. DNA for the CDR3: TGTGCCAGCAGTGTGCCGAGGGCTACGGCCTACGAGCAGTACTTC. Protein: CASSVPRATAYEQYF.

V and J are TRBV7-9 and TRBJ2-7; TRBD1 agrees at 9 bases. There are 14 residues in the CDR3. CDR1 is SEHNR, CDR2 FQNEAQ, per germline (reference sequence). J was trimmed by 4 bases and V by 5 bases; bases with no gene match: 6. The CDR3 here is CASSRRDRDYEQYF. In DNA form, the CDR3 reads TGTGCCAGCAGCCGGCGGGACAGGGATTACGAGCAGTACTTC.

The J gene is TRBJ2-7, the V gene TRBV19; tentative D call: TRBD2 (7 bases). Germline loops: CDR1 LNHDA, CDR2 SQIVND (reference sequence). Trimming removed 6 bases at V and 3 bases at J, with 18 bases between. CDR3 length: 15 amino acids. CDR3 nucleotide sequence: TGTGCCAGTAGCCTGAGGGGGGGACCCATCTACGAGCAGTACTTC. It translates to CASSLRGGPIYEQYF.

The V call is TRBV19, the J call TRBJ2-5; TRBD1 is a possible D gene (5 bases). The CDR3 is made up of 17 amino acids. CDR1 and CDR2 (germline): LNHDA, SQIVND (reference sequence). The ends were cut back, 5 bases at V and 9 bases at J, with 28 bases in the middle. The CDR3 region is CASSAPPNSNRKGAQYF. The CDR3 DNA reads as TGTGCCAGTAGTGCACCACCCAATTCCAACAGGAAAGGGGCCCAGTACTTC.

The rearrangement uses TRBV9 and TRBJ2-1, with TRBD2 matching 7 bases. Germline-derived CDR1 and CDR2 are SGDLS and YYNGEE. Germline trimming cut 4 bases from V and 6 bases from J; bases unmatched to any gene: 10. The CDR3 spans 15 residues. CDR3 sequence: CASSFQAGRGNEQFF. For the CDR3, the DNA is TGTGCCAGCAGCTTCCAGGCGGGGAGGGGCAATGAGCAGTTCTTC.

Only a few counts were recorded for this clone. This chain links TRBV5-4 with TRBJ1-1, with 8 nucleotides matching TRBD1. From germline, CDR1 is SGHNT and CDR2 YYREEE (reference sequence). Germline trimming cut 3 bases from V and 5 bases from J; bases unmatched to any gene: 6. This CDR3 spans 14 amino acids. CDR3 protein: CASSSSGGWTEAFF. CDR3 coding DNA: TGTGCCAGCAGCTCATCAGGGGGCTGGACTGAAGCTTTCTTT.

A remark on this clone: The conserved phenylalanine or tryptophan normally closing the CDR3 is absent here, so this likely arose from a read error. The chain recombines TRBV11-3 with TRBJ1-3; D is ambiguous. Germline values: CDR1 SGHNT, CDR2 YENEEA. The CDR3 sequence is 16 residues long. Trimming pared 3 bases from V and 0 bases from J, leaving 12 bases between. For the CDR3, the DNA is TGTGCCAGCAGCTTTGGGCCGCCTTACTCTGGAAACACCATATATCTT. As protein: CASSFGPPYSGNTIYL.

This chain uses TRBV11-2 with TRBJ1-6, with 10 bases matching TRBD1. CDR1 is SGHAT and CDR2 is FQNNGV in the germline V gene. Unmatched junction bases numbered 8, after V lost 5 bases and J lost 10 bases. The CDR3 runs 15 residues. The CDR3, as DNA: TGTGCCAGCAGCCCAAGATCGGGACAGGGGTCACCCCTCCACTTT. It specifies CASSPRSGQGSPLHF.

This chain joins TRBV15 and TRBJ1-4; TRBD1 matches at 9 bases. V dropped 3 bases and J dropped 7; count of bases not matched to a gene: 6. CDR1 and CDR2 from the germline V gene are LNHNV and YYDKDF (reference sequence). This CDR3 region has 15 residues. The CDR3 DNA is TGTGCCACCAGCAGCGAACAGGGGGCTGGTGAAAAACTGTTTTTT. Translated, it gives CATSSEQGAGEKLFF.

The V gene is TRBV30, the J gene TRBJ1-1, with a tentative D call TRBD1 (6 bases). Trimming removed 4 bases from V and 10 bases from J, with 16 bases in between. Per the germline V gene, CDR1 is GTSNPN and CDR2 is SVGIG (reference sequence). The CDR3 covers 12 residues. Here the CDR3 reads CAWTGVSSRAFF. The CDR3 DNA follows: TGTGCCTGGACAGGGGTATCCTCTCGAGCTTTCTTT.

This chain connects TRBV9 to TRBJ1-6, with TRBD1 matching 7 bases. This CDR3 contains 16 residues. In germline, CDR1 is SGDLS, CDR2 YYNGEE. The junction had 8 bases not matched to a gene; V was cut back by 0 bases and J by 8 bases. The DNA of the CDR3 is TGTGCCAGCAGCGTAGCTCAGGGGGGTGGAGATTCACCCCTCCACTTT. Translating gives CASSVAQGGGDSPLHF.

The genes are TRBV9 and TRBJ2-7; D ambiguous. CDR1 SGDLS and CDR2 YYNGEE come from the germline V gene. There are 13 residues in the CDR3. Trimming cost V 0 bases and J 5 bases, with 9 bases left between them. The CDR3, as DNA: TGTGCCAGCAGCGTAGCTATACGGGACGAGCAGTACTTC. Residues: CASSVAIRDEQYF.

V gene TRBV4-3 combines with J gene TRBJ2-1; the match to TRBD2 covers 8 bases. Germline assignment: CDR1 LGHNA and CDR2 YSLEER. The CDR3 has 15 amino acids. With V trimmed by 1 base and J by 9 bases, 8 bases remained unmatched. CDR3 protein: CASSQVAGGMFEQFF. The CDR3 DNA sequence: TGCGCCAGCAGCCAAGTGGCGGGAGGTATGTTTGAGCAGTTCTTC.

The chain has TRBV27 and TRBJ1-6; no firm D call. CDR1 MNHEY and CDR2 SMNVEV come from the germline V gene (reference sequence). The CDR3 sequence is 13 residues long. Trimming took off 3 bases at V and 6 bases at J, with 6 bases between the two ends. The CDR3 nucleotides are TGTGCCAGCAGTTTTAGTAGTAATTCACCCCTCCACTTT. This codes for CASSFSSNSPLHF.

The CDR3 spells CASSLDTYEQYF. DNA of the CDR3: TGCGCCAGCAGCTTGGATACCTACGAGCAGTACTTC. This chain uses TRBV5-1 with TRBJ2-7; D is unclear. The V end lost 0 bases, the J end lost 2 bases, and 3 bases lay between the germline ends. Germline V gene lookup returns CDR1 SGHRS and CDR2 YFSETQ. The CDR3 is made up of 12 amino acids.

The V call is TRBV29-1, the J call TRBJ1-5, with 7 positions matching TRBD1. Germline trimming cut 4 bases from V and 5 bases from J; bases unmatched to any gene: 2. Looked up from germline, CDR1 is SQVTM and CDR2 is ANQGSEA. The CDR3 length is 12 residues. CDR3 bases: TGCAGCGTTGGAGGGGGCTATCAGCCCCAGCATTTT. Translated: CSVGGGYQPQHF.

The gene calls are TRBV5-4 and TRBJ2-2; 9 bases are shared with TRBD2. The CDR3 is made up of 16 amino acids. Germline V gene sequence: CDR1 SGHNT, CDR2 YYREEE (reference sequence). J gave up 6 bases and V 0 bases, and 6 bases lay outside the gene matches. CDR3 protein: CASSLGSGRLSGELFF. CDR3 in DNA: TGTGCCAGCAGCTTGGGTAGCGGGAGACTTTCCGGGGAGCTGTTTTTT.

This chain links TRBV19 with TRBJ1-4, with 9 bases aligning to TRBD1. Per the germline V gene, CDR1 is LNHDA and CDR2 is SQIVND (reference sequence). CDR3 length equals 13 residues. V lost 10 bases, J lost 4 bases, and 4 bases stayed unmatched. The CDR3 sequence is CATQDRGNEKLFF. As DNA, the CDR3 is TGTGCCACCCAGGACAGGGGTAATGAAAAACTGTTTTTT.